A selection of T cell receptor beta chains follows, all from one sample in a study of T cell responses to AZD1222 COVID-19 vaccine. Clones were sequenced by immunoSEQ multiplex PCR, and TCRdb holds only the in-frame ones, with some missing. The sample has about 200,000 clones, approximately 90% seen once. The starting material was peripheral blood, obtained 28 days after the second AZD1222 dose. The receptors here all came from an adult who received the AZD1222 COVID-19 vaccine. Each CDR3 is given with its conserved first and last residue. The order of the fields is V gene, J gene, D gene, clone size, CDR3 DNA, CDR3 protein. A D gene is named only where the DNA matches it firmly. Expanded clones are given a class, and other clones once, few, many or no size at all.

v_gene: TRBV14; j_gene: TRBJ1-1; d_gene: TRBD1; abundance: NA; CDR3nt: TGTGCCAGCAACTCTAGACAGGGGGCTACTGAAGCTTTCTTT; CDR3aa: CASNSRQGATEAFF
v_gene: TRBV27; j_gene: TRBJ2-5; d_gene: TRBD2; abundance: NA; CDR3nt: TGTGCCAGCAGTTTTAGCGGGAGCAGTGAGACCCAGTACTTC; CDR3aa: CASSFSGSSETQYF
v_gene: TRBV11-2; j_gene: TRBJ2-1; d_gene: NA; abundance: NA; CDR3nt: TGTGCCAGCAGCTTAGGTTTAGAGGGATACAATGAGCAGTTCTTC; CDR3aa: CASSLGLEGYNEQFF
v_gene: TRBV10-3; j_gene: TRBJ1-6; d_gene: TRBD1; abundance: NA; CDR3nt: TGTGCCATCAGCGCGGACAGGACTAATTCACCCCTCCACTTT; CDR3aa: CAISADRTNSPLHF
v_gene: TRBV5-1; j_gene: TRBJ2-3; d_gene: TRBD2; abundance: NA; CDR3nt: TGCGCCAGCAGGGCGGGAGAAACTAGCACAGATACGCAGTATTTT; CDR3aa: CASRAGETSTDTQYF
v_gene: TRBV11-1; j_gene: TRBJ2-1; d_gene: NA; abundance: NA; CDR3nt: TGTGCCAGCACGGACCTTTTCTACAATGAGCAGTTCTTC; CDR3aa: CASTDLFYNEQFF
v_gene: TRBV3-1/TRBV3-2; j_gene: TRBJ1-1; d_gene: NA; abundance: NA; CDR3nt: TGTGCCAGCAGCCAATCGGGGGTTGGGTTCGCTTTCTTT; CDR3aa: CASSQSGVGFAFF
v_gene: TRBV19; j_gene: TRBJ2-7; d_gene: TRBD2; abundance: NA; CDR3nt: TGTGCCAGTAGTATAGCCTGGGAGGGAACCCACGAGCAGTACTTC; CDR3aa: CASSIAWEGTHEQYF
v_gene: TRBV10-1; j_gene: TRBJ2-3; d_gene: NA; abundance: NA; CDR3nt: TGCGCCAGCAGTGATATTAGCATAGCTCCAGATACGCAGTATTTT; CDR3aa: CASSDISIAPDTQYF
v_gene: TRBV11-3; j_gene: TRBJ1-5; d_gene: NA; abundance: once; CDR3nt: TGTGCCAGCAGCGTACGTCAGCCCCAGCATTTT; CDR3aa: CASSVRQPQHF
v_gene: TRBV7-2; j_gene: TRBJ1-2; d_gene: TRBD1; abundance: once; CDR3nt: TGTGCCAGCAGCCCGAGACAGGGCGAGAGGCGATACACCTTC; CDR3aa: CASSPRQGERRYTF
v_gene: TRBV11-3; j_gene: TRBJ2-5; d_gene: NA; abundance: NA; CDR3nt: TGTGCCAGCAGCCCAGGGATGGCGTCAGGGGAGACCCAGTACTTC; CDR3aa: CASSPGMASGETQYF
v_gene: TRBV20-1; j_gene: TRBJ1-1; d_gene: NA; abundance: once; CDR3nt: TGCAGTGCTAGTCCCCAGCCAGCTGAAGCTTTCTTT; CDR3aa: CSASPQPAEAFF
v_gene: TRBV12-5; j_gene: TRBJ2-6; d_gene: NA; abundance: NA; CDR3nt: TGTGCTAGTGCTCTTTCTGGGGCCAACGTCCTGACTTTC; CDR3aa: CASALSGANVLTF
v_gene: TRBV30; j_gene: TRBJ2-7; d_gene: TRBD2; abundance: NA; CDR3nt: TGTGCTGCCAGACTAGCGGGGGCCTACGAGCAGTACTTC; CDR3aa: CAARLAGAYEQYF